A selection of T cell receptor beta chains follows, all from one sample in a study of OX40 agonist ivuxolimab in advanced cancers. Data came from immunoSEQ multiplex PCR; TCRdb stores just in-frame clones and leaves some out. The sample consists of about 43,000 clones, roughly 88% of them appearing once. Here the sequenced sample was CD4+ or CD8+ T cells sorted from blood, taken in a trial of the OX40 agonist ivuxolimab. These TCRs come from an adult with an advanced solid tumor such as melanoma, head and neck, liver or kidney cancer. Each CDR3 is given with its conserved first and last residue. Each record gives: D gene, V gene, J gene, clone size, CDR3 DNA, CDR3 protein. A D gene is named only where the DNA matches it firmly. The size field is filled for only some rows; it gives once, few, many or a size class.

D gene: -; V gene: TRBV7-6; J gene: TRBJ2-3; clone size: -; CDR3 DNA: TGTGCCAGCAGCCCCCTCCCCGGGGGGCGCCGCACAGATACGCAGTATTTT; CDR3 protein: CASSPLPGGRRTDTQYF
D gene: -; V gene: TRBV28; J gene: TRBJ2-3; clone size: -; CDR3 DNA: TGTGCCAGCAGTTCTAAATATCAGGGAGATAGCACAGATACGCAGTATTTT; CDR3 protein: CASSSKYQGDSTDTQYF
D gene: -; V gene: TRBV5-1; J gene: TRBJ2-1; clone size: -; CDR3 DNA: TGCGCCAGCAGCTTGATTGCCTCAGGGAAACCACCTAACCACTACAATGAGCAGTTCTTC; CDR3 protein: CASSLIASGKPPNHYNEQFF
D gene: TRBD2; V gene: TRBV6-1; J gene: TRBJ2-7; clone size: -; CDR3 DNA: TGTGCCAGCAGCCCCGGGACTAGCGGCTCCTACGAGCAGTACTTC; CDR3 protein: CASSPGTSGSYEQYF
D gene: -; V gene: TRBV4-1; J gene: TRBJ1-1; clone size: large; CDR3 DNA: TGCGCCAGCAGCCAAGATAGGTACAGGCTAAACACTGAAGCTTTCTTT; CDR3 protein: CASSQDRYRLNTEAFF
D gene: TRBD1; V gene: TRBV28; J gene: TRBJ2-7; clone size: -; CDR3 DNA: TGTGCCAGCAGTCTTTCCGGGACAGGGACCTACGAGCAGTACTTC; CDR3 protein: CASSLSGTGTYEQYF
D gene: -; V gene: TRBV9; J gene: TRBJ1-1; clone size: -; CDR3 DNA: TGTGCCAGCAGCGGGACAGACCTCCAAGCTTTCTTT; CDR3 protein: CASSGTDLQAFF
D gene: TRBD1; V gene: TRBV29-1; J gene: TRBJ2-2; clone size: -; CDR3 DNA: TGCAGCGTCACCGGGACAGGGTATACCGGGGAGCTGTTTTTT; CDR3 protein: CSVTGTGYTGELFF
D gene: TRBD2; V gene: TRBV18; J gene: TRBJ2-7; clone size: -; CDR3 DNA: TGTGCCAGCTCACCAGGGACTAGCGGGAACGACGAGCAGTACTTC; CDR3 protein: CASSPGTSGNDEQYF
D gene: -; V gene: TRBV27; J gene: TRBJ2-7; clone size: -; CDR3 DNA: TGTGCCAGCAGTAAGCACGAGAGTACCTACGAGCAGTACTTC; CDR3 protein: CASSKHESTYEQYF
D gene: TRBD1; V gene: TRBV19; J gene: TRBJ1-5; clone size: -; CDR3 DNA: TGTGCCAGTAGTATAGGGTGGACAGGGTGGGATCAGCCCCAGCATTTT; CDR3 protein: CASSIGWTGWDQPQHF
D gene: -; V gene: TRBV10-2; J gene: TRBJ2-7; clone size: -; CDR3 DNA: TGCGCTAGCAGTGATACCAGGGTAGGGCGAGAGCAGTACTTC; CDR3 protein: CASSDTRVGREQYF
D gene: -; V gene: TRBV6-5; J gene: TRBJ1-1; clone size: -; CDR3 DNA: TGTGCCAGCAGTCTTATTCAGGGGAACACTGAAGCTTTCTTT; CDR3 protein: CASSLIQGNTEAFF
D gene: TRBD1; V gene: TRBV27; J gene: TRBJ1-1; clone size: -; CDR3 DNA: TGTGCCAGCGGAAAAGGCCCGGGACAGGGGGCGAACACTGAAGCTTTCTTT; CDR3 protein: CASGKGPGQGANTEAFF
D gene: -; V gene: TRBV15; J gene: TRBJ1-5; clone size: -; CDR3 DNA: TGTGCCACCAGCAGAGTTACGGATAGCAATCAGCCCCAGCATTTT; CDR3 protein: CATSRVTDSNQPQHF
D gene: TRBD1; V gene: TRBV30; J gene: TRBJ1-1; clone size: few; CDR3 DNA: TGTGCCTGGGACCGGGACAGGGCCACTGAAGCTTTCTTT; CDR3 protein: CAWDRDRATEAFF
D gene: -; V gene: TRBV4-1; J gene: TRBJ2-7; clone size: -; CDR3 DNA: TGCGCCAGCAGCCAATCTTACCGGGGTTCCGACGAGCAGTACTTC; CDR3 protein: CASSQSYRGSDEQYF
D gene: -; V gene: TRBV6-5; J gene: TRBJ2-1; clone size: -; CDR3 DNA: TGTGCCAGCACCGACGGCTCCTACAATGAGCAGTTCTTC; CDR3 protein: CASTDGSYNEQFF
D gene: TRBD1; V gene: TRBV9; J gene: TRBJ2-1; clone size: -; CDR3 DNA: TGTGCCAGCAGCGCCTACGCCGGGACAGTAGATAATGAGCAGTTCTTC; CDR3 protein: CASSAYAGTVDNEQFF
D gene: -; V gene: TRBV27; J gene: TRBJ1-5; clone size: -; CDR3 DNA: TGTGCCAGCAGCCCCGCCGGGGCGAATCAGCCCCAGCATTTT; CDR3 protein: CASSPAGANQPQHF
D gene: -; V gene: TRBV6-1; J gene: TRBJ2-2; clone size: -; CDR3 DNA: TGTGCCAGCAGTGACGGCCGGGATGCCGGGGAGCTGTTTTTT; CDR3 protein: CASSDGRDAGELFF
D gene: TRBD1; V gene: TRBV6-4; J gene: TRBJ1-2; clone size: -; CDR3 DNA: TGTGCCAGCAGTGACGAATTTGGGGACAGGGCAAACTATGGCTACACCTTC; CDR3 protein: CASSDEFGDRANYGYTF
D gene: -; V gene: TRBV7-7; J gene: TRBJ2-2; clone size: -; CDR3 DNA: TGCGCTAGCAGCTTAGGGCGCCCGGGTTTCGGGACCGGGGAGCTGTTTTTT; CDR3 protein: CASSLGRPGFGTGELFF
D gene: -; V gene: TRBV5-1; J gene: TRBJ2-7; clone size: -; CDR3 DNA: TGCGCCAGCAGCTTGGTTGGGGGAATGAGGTACGAGCAGTACTTC; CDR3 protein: CASSLVGGMRYEQYF
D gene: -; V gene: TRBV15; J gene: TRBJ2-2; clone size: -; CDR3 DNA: TGTGCCGCCAGCGGTAGAGGGACCGGGGAGCTGTTTTTT; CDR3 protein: CAASGRGTGELFF
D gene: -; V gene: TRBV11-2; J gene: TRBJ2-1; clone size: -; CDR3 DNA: TGTGCCAGCAGCTTAGATGACGGGCCTGGGCGCGATGAGCAGTTCTTC; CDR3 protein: CASSLDDGPGRDEQFF
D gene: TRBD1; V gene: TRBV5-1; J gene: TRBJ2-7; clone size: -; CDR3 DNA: TGCGCCAGCAGCTTGTGGACAGGCACCTTGGAGCAGTACTTC; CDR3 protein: CASSLWTGTLEQYF
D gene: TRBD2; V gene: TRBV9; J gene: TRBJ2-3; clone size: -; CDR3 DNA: TGTGCCAGCAGCGTAGCTTTCGGGAGGTACACAGATACGCAGTATTTT; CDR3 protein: CASSVAFGRYTDTQYF
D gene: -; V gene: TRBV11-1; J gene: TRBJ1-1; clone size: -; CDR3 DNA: TGTGCCAGCAGCTTAGGCCGGTCAGGCACTGAAGCTTTCTTT; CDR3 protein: CASSLGRSGTEAFF
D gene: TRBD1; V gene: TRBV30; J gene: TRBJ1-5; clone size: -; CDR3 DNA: TGTGCCTGGAGTGTACAGGGGGAGCAGCCCCAGCATTTT; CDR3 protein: CAWSVQGEQPQHF
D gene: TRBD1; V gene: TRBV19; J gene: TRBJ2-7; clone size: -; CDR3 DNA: TGTGCCAGTAGTACTACGGGACAGGGTTTCGACGAGCAGTACTTC; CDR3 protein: CASSTTGQGFDEQYF
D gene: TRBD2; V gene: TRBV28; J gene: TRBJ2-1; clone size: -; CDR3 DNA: TGTGCCAGCAGTTTTACGGGAGGGCCGGGTAATGAGCAGTTCTTC; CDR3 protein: CASSFTGGPGNEQFF
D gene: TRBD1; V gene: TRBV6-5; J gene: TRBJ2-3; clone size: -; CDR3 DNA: TGTGCCAGCAGTTACTCGATACGAGGACAGGGTACGCAGTATTTT; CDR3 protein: CASSYSIRGQGTQYF
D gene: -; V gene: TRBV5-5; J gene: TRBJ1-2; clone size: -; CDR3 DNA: TGTGCCAGCAGCTTGGAGCCAGGGATCTTCTATGGCTACACCTTC; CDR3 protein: CASSLEPGIFYGYTF
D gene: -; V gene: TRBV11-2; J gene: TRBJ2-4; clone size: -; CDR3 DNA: TGTGCCAGCAGCTTAACCAAAAACATTCAGTACTTC; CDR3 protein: CASSLTKNIQYF
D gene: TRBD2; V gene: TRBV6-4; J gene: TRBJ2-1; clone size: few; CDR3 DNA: TGTGCCAGCAGTTTCAAGACTAGCGGTGCTGATGAGCAGTTCTTC; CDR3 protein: CASSFKTSGADEQFF
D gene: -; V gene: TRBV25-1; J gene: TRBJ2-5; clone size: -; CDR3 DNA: TGTGCCAGCAATTGTCTCGGGGCGCCCCCGGAGACCCAGTACTTC; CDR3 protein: CASNCLGAPPETQYF
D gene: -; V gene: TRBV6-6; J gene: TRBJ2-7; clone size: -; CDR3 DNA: TGTGCCAGCAGTTACTCGGGAGCAGGCTACGAGCAGTACTTC; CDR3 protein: CASSYSGAGYEQYF
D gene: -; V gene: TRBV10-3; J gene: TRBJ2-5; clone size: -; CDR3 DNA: TGTGCCATCAGTGAGTCTATGGGGATTGAGACCCAGTACTTC; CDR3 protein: CAISESMGIETQYF